This entry lists 21 T cell receptor beta chains sequenced from one sample in a study of radiotherapy plus CTLA-4 blockade in lung cancer. Profiled with immunoSEQ multiplex PCR; TCRdb holds only in-frame clones, not every one. Here the sample spans 90,000 to 150,000 clones, around 75% being singletons. Specimen: peripheral blood, collected from a patient treated with radiotherapy plus ipilimumab. Receptors originate from a human donor with non-small cell lung cancer who had a partial response to radiotherapy plus ipilimumab.

The rearrangement joins TRBV2 to TRBJ1-4; TRBD1 might be the D (6 bases). CDR3 length equals 16 residues. Trimming pared 8 bases from V and 0 bases from J, leaving 16 bases between. Germline V gene lookup returns CDR1 SNHLY and CDR2 FYNNEI. CDR3 DNA: TGTGCCAGCGGAGGACAGCAAAGCCCAACTAATGAAAAACTGTTTTTT. Its protein product is CASGGQQSPTNEKLFF.

The chain uses TRBV7-6 and TRBJ1-1; D remains ambiguous. Germline CDR1 SGHVS, CDR2 FNYEAQ. Trimming pared 6 bases from V and 4 bases from J, leaving 9 bases between. The CDR3 is 12 amino acids. The CDR3 reads CASRALSTEAFF. CDR3 nucleotide sequence: TGTGCCAGCAGAGCCCTGAGCACTGAAGCTTTCTTT.

The genes are TRBV28 and TRBJ2-1; possible D gene TRBD2, 5 bases. Germline values: CDR1 MDHEN, CDR2 SYDVKM. The CDR3 runs to 14 residues. Trimming took off 9 bases at V and 7 bases at J, with 19 bases between the two ends. CDR3 nucleotide sequence: TGTGCCAGTCTCGGGATTTCTACCTGGAATGAGCAGTTCTTC. As protein: CASLGISTWNEQFF.

The rearrangement uses TRBV28 and TRBJ2-1; D might be TRBD2 (6 bases). The germline CDR1 and CDR2 sequences are MDHEN and SYDVKM. This CDR3 is built from 14 residues. V lost 8 bases and J 5 bases, leaving 16 bases between the germline ends. DNA for the CDR3: TGTGCCAGCGGGGAGGTGGCCCCAAACAATGAGCAGTTCTTC. Translation gives CASGEVAPNNEQFF.

The V call is TRBV7-9, the J call TRBJ2-1; D call uncertain. The CDR3 consists of 15 residues. The V and J ends lost 1 base and 14 bases respectively, with 21 bases between them. Germline CDR1 and CDR2: SEHNR and FQNEAQ (reference sequence). DNA for the CDR3: TGTGCCAGCAGCTTAGGTGTCGTTGATGGGCAGGTGGAGTTCTTC. Its translation: CASSLGVVDGQVEFF.

This rearrangement joins TRBV7-3 to TRBJ2-1; TRBD1 aligns across 10 bases. Germline lookup yields CDR1 SGHTA and CDR2 FQGTGA. CDR3 length equals 14 residues. Losses at the gene ends were 4 bases for V and 8 bases for J; bases not matched to a gene: 5. The CDR3 region is CASSSGQGLDEQFF. CDR3 coding DNA: TGTGCCAGCAGCTCGGGACAGGGGCTGGATGAGCAGTTCTTC.

The gene calls are TRBV28 and TRBJ1-2; D not certain. The germline V gene encodes CDR1 MDHEN and CDR2 SYDVKM. The V end lost 9 bases, the J end lost 4 bases, and 30 bases lay between the germline ends. The CDR3 runs to 18 residues. The CDR3 DNA reads as TGTGCCAGTAATCCCTACCTGAACCCCGGGGAAAAGTCCTATGGCTACACCTTC. This translates into CASNPYLNPGEKSYGYTF.

The V and J genes are TRBV28 and TRBJ2-3; maybe TRBD2 (5 bases). The CDR3 spans 16 residues. Deletions cut 5 bases from V and 0 bases from J, with 15 bases between. Germline CDR1 and CDR2: MDHEN and SYDVKM. DNA of the CDR3: TGTGCCAGCAGTCAGACTACTACGCCCAGCACAGATACGCAGTATTTT. Protein product: CASSQTTTPSTDTQYF.

The chain is built from TRBV7-3 and TRBJ2-3; TRBD1 is a possible D gene (6 bases). CDR1 and CDR2 from the germline V gene are SGHTA and FQGTGA. V lost 2 bases and J lost 1, with 10 bases in between. The CDR3 has 15 amino acids. CDR3 in DNA: TGTGCCAGCAGCTTAGGGGGCGGGCGCACAGATACGCAGTATTTT. Protein: CASSLGGGRTDTQYF.

V usage is TRBV5-1 and J usage is TRBJ1-5; possible D gene TRBD1, 5 bases. Germline loops: CDR1 SGHRS, CDR2 YFSETQ. This CDR3 contains 16 residues. Trimming shortened V by 1 base and J by 0 bases, and 11 bases separated the two germline ends. CDR3 loop: CASSLTGLYSNQPQHF. The CDR3 nucleotides read TGCGCCAGCAGCTTGACAGGCTTATATAGCAATCAGCCCCAGCATTTT.

The chain is built from TRBV7-9 and TRBJ2-5, with 7 bases matching TRBD1. This CDR3 has 16 residues. Germline CDR1 reads SEHNR; CDR2 reads FQNEAQ (reference sequence). The V and J ends lost 1 base and 5 bases, in that order; junction bases with no gene match: 10. CDR3 DNA sequence: TGTGCCAGCAGCTTAGATGGCAGGGGGAACGATGAGACCCAGTACTTC. Protein sequence: CASSLDGRGNDETQYF.

This clone was seen more than once but under ten times. The chain employs TRBV29-1 and TRBJ2-7; 7 bases agree with TRBD1. CDR1 is SQVTM and CDR2 is ANQGSEA in the germline V gene. Germline trimming cut 4 bases from V and 6 bases from J; bases unmatched to any gene: 9. The length of the CDR3 is 13 residues. The chain's CDR3 is CSVAHTGAGEQYF. Here the CDR3 DNA reads TGCAGCGTTGCCCACACAGGGGCCGGCGAGCAGTACTTC.

This clone has only a few counts. This sequence joins TRBV19 and TRBJ2-2; D gene uncertain. Per germline, CDR1 LNHDA and CDR2 SQIVND (reference sequence). This CDR3 has 10 amino acids. V was shortened by 8 bases and J by 6 bases, with 4 bases between the two germline ends. In DNA, the CDR3 is TGTGCCAGTTCAGCCGGGGAGCTGTTTTTT. The encoded protein is CASSAGELFF.

V and J are TRBV2 and TRBJ1-1, with D uncertain. The CDR3 contains 13 residues. Looked up from germline, CDR1 is SNHLY and CDR2 is FYNNEI. The ends were cut back, 0 bases at V and 1 base at J, with 3 bases in the middle. The CDR3 sequence is CASSEAANTEAFF. CDR3 DNA: TGTGCCAGCAGTGAAGCGGCGAACACTGAAGCTTTCTTT.

This chain links TRBV28 with TRBJ1-1; perhaps TRBD1 as D (5 bases). Looked up from germline, CDR1 is MDHEN and CDR2 is SYDVKM. Trimming took 5 bases from V and 2 from J, leaving 15 bases between them. The CDR3 has 15 amino acids. In DNA, the CDR3 is TGTGCCAGCAGTCCCCATGGGGCTGGTAACACTGAAGCTTTCTTT. Its protein product is CASSPHGAGNTEAFF.

The CDR3 sequence: CASSLGGRAKETQYF. CDR3 nucleotide sequence: TGTGCCAGCAGCTTAGGGGGGAGGGCTAAGGAGACCCAGTACTTC. V usage is TRBV7-2 and J usage is TRBJ2-5; 7 bases fit TRBD2. The CDR3 spans 15 residues. Germline loops: CDR1 SGHTA, CDR2 FQGNSA. The trim removed 1 base at V and 5 bases at J, leaving 7 bases unmatched.

V and J are TRBV27 and TRBJ2-1; 8 bases map to TRBD2. CDR3 length equals 12 residues. Trimming took 5 bases from V and 8 from J; bases not matched to a gene: 2. Germline loops: CDR1 MNHEY, CDR2 SMNVEV (reference sequence). The CDR3 sequence is CASSQTSDEQFF. CDR3 nucleotides: TGTGCCAGCAGTCAGACTAGCGATGAGCAGTTCTTC.

The gene calls are TRBV7-9 and TRBJ1-5; D gene ambiguous. The CDR3 contains 15 residues. Trimming pared 0 bases from V and 0 bases from J, leaving 6 bases between. Germline V gene data show CDR1 as SEHNR and CDR2 as FQNEAQ (reference sequence). The CDR3 region is CASSLAGPSNQPQHF. CDR3 DNA sequence: TGTGCCAGCAGCTTAGCGGGCCCTAGCAATCAGCCCCAGCATTTT.

V is TRBV6-1 and J is TRBJ2-1; 7 bases fit TRBD2. The V and J ends lost 4 bases and 9 bases, in that order; junction bases with no gene match: 9. The CDR3 length is 14 residues. Germline assignment: CDR1 MNHNS and CDR2 SASEGT. The CDR3 nucleotides read TGTGCCAGCAGTGGGAGGCGGGAGCTCCCTGAGCAGTTCTTC. Amino acid sequence: CASSGRRELPEQFF.

This clone was seen only a few times. V usage is TRBV5-1 and J usage is TRBJ2-7; TRBD1 agrees at 11 bases. The CDR3 extends over 15 amino acids. Per germline, CDR1 SGHRS and CDR2 YFSETQ. Losses at the gene ends were 2 bases for V and 3 bases for J; bases not matched to a gene: 4. CDR3 coding DNA: TGCGCCAGCAGCTTAACCGGGACAGGGGGCTACGAGCAGTACTTC. It codes for CASSLTGTGGYEQYF. Full variable domain (remainder filled in from reference TRBV5-1 and TRBJ2-7): KAGVTQTPRYLIKTRGQQVTLSCSPISGHRSVSWYQQTPGQGLQFLFEYFSETQRNKGNFPGRFSGRQFSNSRSEMNVSTLELGDSALYLCASSLTGTGGYEQYFGPGTRLTVT.

This chain uses TRBV5-4 with TRBJ2-1; 8 nucleotides agree with TRBD1. The germline CDR1 and CDR2 sequences are SGHNT and YYREEE (reference sequence). The CDR3 loop spans 15 amino acids. V lost 6 bases and J lost 6; bases outside the gene matches: 11. The CDR3 sequence: CASKYGQGYVNEQFF. CDR3 nucleotide sequence: TGTGCCAGCAAATACGGACAGGGTTATGTCAATGAGCAGTTCTTC.